Listed here is a single TCR beta chain. Its antigen is as yet unknown. The data were taken from a study of shared clonotypes between healthy human individuals. Study-wide results and limits: Limitation of the genetic and exposure-history diversity represented came from the few donors. Some clonotypes were shared by all four sorted-subset donors, while others were not shared. The non-shared ones had lower generation probabilities than the shared ones. Four donors showed sharing of 4.5% to 5% of naive CD4 clonotypes.

Replicate PCRs from sorted subsets contained roughly 220 ng DNA, which is tens of thousands of T cell genomes. Clones were sequenced by immunoSEQ multiplex PCR, and TCRdb holds only the in-frame ones, with some missing. The sample includes roughly 2,300,000 clones, roughly 92% of them seen just once. This CDR3 is built from 15 residues. The sample consisted of naive CD4+ T cells from PBMCs. Subset in this sample: CD45RA+ positively selected. This chain joins TRBV12-2 and TRBJ2-3. TRBV12-2 represents a pseudogene. This receptor was taken from a man between 18 and 29 years old in good health. Some clones in this sample may be carry-over from other donors' samples. In DNA, the CDR3 is TGTGCAAGTCGCTTCGGCAGACGTTCTAATGATACGCAGTATTTT. Protein: CASRFGRRSNDTQYF.